The next 28 T cell receptor beta chains were all read from a single sample in a study of cytomegalovirus exposure and HLA in healthy donors. Produced via immunoSEQ multiplex PCR; TCRdb's table is partial and in-frame only. The sample holds tens of thousands of clones, nearly 96% seen once. Sequencing was performed on PBMCs. Receptors originate from a woman between 18 and 30 years old in good health and CMV-seropositive.

This clone was seen once. The chain links TRBV28 to TRBJ2-1; 13 bases are shared with TRBD2. V shed 6 bases and J 1 base; nucleotides not matched to a gene: 12. The germline V gene encodes CDR1 MDHEN and CDR2 SYDVKM. This CDR3 region has 19 residues. For the CDR3, the DNA is TGTGCCAGCAGGATTGGTGGACTAGCGGGAGTCTGGTCCTACAATGAGCAGTTCTTC. Its protein is CASRIGGLAGVWSYNEQFF. Complete variable domain (other parts from reference TRBV28 and TRBJ2-1): DVKVTQSSRYLVKRTGEKVFLECVQDMDHENMFWYRQDPGLGLRLIYFSYDVKMKEKGDIPEGYSVSREKKERFSLILESASTNQTSMYLCASRIGGLAGVWSYNEQFFGPGTRLTVL.

J is TRBJ1-4 and V is TRBV5-1, with a weak D call TRBD1 (6 bases). Germline V gene sequence: CDR1 SGHRS, CDR2 YFSETQ. V was cut by 4 bases and J by 0 bases, with 13 bases left in between. There are 16 residues in the CDR3. The CDR3 here is CASSAWDIATNEKLFF. CDR3 coding DNA: TGCGCCAGCAGCGCATGGGACATTGCAACTAATGAAAAACTGTTTTTT.

The chain employs TRBV6-5 and TRBJ1-1, with 10 bases matching TRBD1. Trimming cost V 6 bases and J 4 bases; bases outside gene matches: 5. Looked up from germline, CDR1 is MNHEY and CDR2 is SVGAGI. The CDR3 contains 14 residues. CDR3 DNA sequence: TGTGCCAGCAGGGGACAGGGGAGCGCCACTGAAGCTTTCTTT. Translation gives CASRGQGSATEAFF.

The chain is built from TRBV5-1 and TRBJ2-7; 12 bases map to TRBD2. Germline trimming cut 1 base from V and 3 bases from J; bases unmatched to any gene: 5. This CDR3 has 16 residues. Looked up from germline, CDR1 is SGHRS and CDR2 is YFSETQ. This chain's CDR3 is CASSLQLAGGIYEQYF. The CDR3 nucleotides read TGCGCCAGCAGCTTGCAACTAGCGGGAGGTATCTACGAGCAGTACTTC.

The chain joins TRBV28 to TRBJ1-1; TRBD1 agrees at 7 bases. The CDR3 sequence is 15 residues long. V dropped 1 base and J dropped 6; count of bases not matched to a gene: 8. Germline V CDR1 and CDR2: MDHEN, SYDVKM. CDR3 bases: TGTGCCAGCAGTTTATTGGGACAGCCGGAACCTGAAGCTTTCTTT. This translates into CASSLLGQPEPEAFF. Complete variable domain (other parts from reference TRBV28 and TRBJ1-1): DVKVTQSSRYLVKRTGEKVFLECVQDMDHENMFWYRQDPGLGLRLIYFSYDVKMKEKGDIPEGYSVSREKKERFSLILESASTNQTSMYLCASSLLGQPEPEAFFGQGTRLTVV.

The chain couples TRBV25-1 to TRBJ1-5; 8 positions agree with TRBD1. Looked up from germline, CDR1 is MGHDK and CDR2 is SYGVNS. The trim removed 2 bases at V and 6 bases at J, leaving 6 bases unmatched. This CDR3 region has 15 residues. This CDR3 reads CASSEPGQVSQPQHF. The CDR3 bases are TGTGCCAGCAGTGAACCGGGACAGGTAAGTCAGCCCCAGCATTTT.

A single count supports this clone. The rearrangement uses TRBV2 and TRBJ2-1; the match to TRBD2 covers 9 bases. Trimming at V came to 2 bases and at J to 7 bases, leaving 6 bases not matched to a gene. There are 15 residues in the CDR3. Germline V gene data show CDR1 as SNHLY and CDR2 as FYNNEI. The DNA for the CDR3 is TGTGCCAGCAGTGAATCGGGACTAGCTACGAATGAGCAGTTCTTC. Its translation is CASSESGLATNEQFF.

This rearrangement joins TRBV7-9 to TRBJ2-3; D ambiguous. Germline V gene lookup returns CDR1 SEHNR and CDR2 FQNEAQ (reference sequence). V was trimmed by 5 bases and J by 6 bases, leaving 9 bases between them. The CDR3 has 12 residues. The CDR3 nucleotides read TGTGCCAGCAGCCCCCAAGCCGATACGCAGTATTTT. Protein product: CASSPQADTQYF.

This chain links TRBV19 with TRBJ2-1; D is possibly TRBD2 (7 bases). The V gene's germline CDR1 is LNHDA and CDR2 SQIVND (reference sequence). The CDR3 is 15 amino acids. Trimming cost V 4 bases and J 7 bases, with 17 bases left between them. The CDR3 region is CASSSYTGGENEQFF. CDR3 nucleotide sequence: TGTGCCAGTAGTAGCTACACGGGGGGCGAGAATGAGCAGTTCTTC.

This chain links TRBV9 with TRBJ1-3; 9 bases fit TRBD1. The CDR3 contains 15 residues. Trimming cost V 2 bases and J 6 bases; bases outside gene matches: 6. The germline gives CDR1 SGDLS, CDR2 YYNGEE. The CDR3 loop is CASSVTTGGENTIYF. The CDR3 region has the DNA TGTGCCAGCAGCGTTACTACAGGGGGCGAAAACACCATATATTTT. Combining the CDR3 with reference TRBV9 and TRBJ1-3 gives the whole variable domain DSGVTQTPKHLITATGQRVTLRCSPRSGDLSVYWYQQSLDQGLQFLIQYYNGEERAKGNILERFSAQQFPDLHSELNLSSLELGDSALYFCASSVTTGGENTIYFGEGSWLTVV.

The CDR3 loop reads CASSDSYEQYF. For the CDR3, the DNA is TGTGCCAGCAGCGATAGCTACGAGCAGTACTTC. The rearrangement links TRBV7-9 to TRBJ2-7; D remains ambiguous. The CDR3 extends over 11 amino acids. V lost 5 bases to trimming and J lost 3 bases, with 5 bases between them. The germline V gene has CDR1 SEHNR and CDR2 FQNEAQ (reference sequence).

The V call is TRBV19, the J call TRBJ2-7; 7 nucleotides line up with TRBD1. Germline CDR1 and CDR2: LNHDA and SQIVND (reference sequence). This CDR3 spans 14 amino acids. Trimming took 1 base from V and 3 from J; bases not matched to a gene: 3. The chain's CDR3 is CASSIGGQYYEQYF. CDR3 DNA sequence: TGTGCCAGTAGTATAGGGGGACAGTACTACGAGCAGTACTTC. Based on the CDR3 plus reference TRBV19 and TRBJ2-7, the full variable domain is DGGITQSPKYLFRKEGQNVTLSCEQNLNHDAMYWYRQDPGQGLRLIYYSQIVNDFQKGDIAEGYSVSREKKESFPLTVTSAQKNPTAFYLCASSIGGQYYEQYFGPGTRLTVT.

The genes are TRBV7-2 and TRBJ2-1; 14 bases map to TRBD2. V trimming: 5 bases; J trimming: 7 bases; junction bases outside the gene matches: 7. The CDR3 spans 16 residues. CDR1 is SGHTA, CDR2 FQGNSA, per germline. The CDR3 DNA is TGTGCCAGCAGCGGCGGGACTAGCGGGAGTCAGAATGAGCAGTTCTTC. It translates to CASSGGTSGSQNEQFF.

This sequence joins TRBV11-1 and TRBJ2-3, with 9 bases identical to TRBD2. The V gene end was trimmed by 5 bases and the J gene end by 6 bases; junction bases not matched to a gene: 12. The CDR3 consists of 16 residues. Germline-derived CDR1 and CDR2 are SGHAT and FQDESV (reference sequence). Here the CDR3 reads CASSLESGRLTDTQYF. CDR3 coding DNA: TGTGCCAGCAGCCTAGAAAGCGGGAGGTTGACCGATACGCAGTATTTT.

This chain uses TRBV7-9 with TRBJ1-5, with unresolved D. The CDR3 length is 16 residues. Trimming removed 1 base at V and 0 bases at J, with 10 bases between. Germline V lookup: CDR1 SEHNR, CDR2 FQNEAQ (reference sequence). CDR3 sequence reads: CASSLGVGDSNQPQHF. Here the CDR3 DNA reads TGTGCCAGCAGCTTAGGGGTCGGGGATAGCAATCAGCCCCAGCATTTT.

The chain employs TRBV19 and TRBJ2-3; tentative D call: TRBD2 (5 bases). Germline CDR1 and CDR2: LNHDA and SQIVND (reference sequence). The CDR3 has 17 amino acids. V lost 3 bases and J lost 5, with 21 bases in between. CDR3 coding DNA: TGTGCCAGTAGTATTCTTTGGTCGGGGTATGTAGGAGATACGCAGTATTTT. Residues: CASSILWSGYVGDTQYF.

This chain links TRBV9 with TRBJ2-7, with D possibly TRBD2 on 5 matching bases. Germline V gene lookup returns CDR1 SGDLS and CDR2 YYNGEE. This CDR3 comprises 15 residues. With 0 bases removed from V and 0 bases from J, the gap between germline ends came to 10 bases. This CDR3 is CASSVDGISSYEQYF. CDR3 nucleotides: TGTGCCAGCAGCGTAGACGGGATCAGCTCCTACGAGCAGTACTTC.

The J gene is TRBJ2-5, the V gene TRBV30; weak D call: TRBD1 (5 bases). Trimming took off 8 bases at V and 2 bases at J, with 12 bases between the two ends. The CDR3 is 12 amino acids. The germline V gene encodes CDR1 GTSNPN and CDR2 SVGIG (reference sequence). The CDR3 region is CATTGLQETQYF. CDR3 nucleotide sequence: TGTGCCACTACAGGATTGCAAGAGACCCAGTACTTC.

This sequence joins TRBV6-5 and TRBJ2-1; tentatively, D is TRBD1 (5 bases). Trimming took 5 bases from V and 0 from J, leaving 11 bases between them. Germline V CDR1 and CDR2: MNHEY, SVGAGI. The CDR3 loop spans 15 amino acids. The CDR3 reads CASSTDRSSYNEQFF. CDR3 DNA: TGTGCCAGCAGTACTGACAGAAGCTCCTACAATGAGCAGTTCTTC.

The V call is TRBV7-6, the J call TRBJ2-2; D is undetermined. Germline assignment: CDR1 SGHVS and CDR2 FNYEAQ. CDR3 length equals 14 residues. V lost 1 base and J lost 5, with 8 bases in between. CDR3 bases: TGTGCCAGCAGCTTAGGAGAATGGACCGGGGAGCTGTTTTTT. It is translated as CASSLGEWTGELFF.

V gene TRBV27 combines with J gene TRBJ2-7; TRBD2 aligns across 8 bases. The CDR3 runs 15 residues. Unmatched junction bases numbered 7, after V lost 5 bases and J lost 1 base. Germline CDR1 reads MNHEY; CDR2 reads SMNVEV (reference sequence). The CDR3 nucleotides are TGTGCCAGCAGTACCCCGGGACTAGGGTCCTACGAGCAGTACTTC. Translation: CASSTPGLGSYEQYF.

The rearrangement links TRBV11-2 to TRBJ2-2, with TRBD2 matching 7 bases. The junction had 5 bases not matched to a gene; V was cut back by 5 bases and J by 5 bases. The CDR3 extends over 14 amino acids. Per germline, CDR1 SGHAT and CDR2 FQNNGV. Here the CDR3 DNA reads TGTGCCAGCAGCCGGGTGGGGGGGACCGGGGAGCTGTTTTTT. It yields the protein CASSRVGGTGELFF.

The chain couples TRBV7-6 to TRBJ2-3; 8 bases align to TRBD1. CDR1 and CDR2 (germline): SGHVS, FNYEAQ. This CDR3 contains 15 residues. The junction had 5 bases not matched to a gene; V was cut back by 4 bases and J by 2 bases. The CDR3 nucleotides read TGTGCCAGCAGCTCTGGGACAGGACTCACAGATACGCAGTATTTT. Amino acids: CASSSGTGLTDTQYF.

In nucleotides, the CDR3 is TGTGCCTGGAGTGTGATCGGGATTATCACAGATACGCAGTATTTT. Encoded protein: CAWSVIGIITDTQYF. The V and J genes are TRBV30 and TRBJ2-3; D is perhaps TRBD2 (5 bases). CDR3 length: 15 residues. Germline-derived CDR1 and CDR2 are GTSNPN and SVGIG (reference sequence). V dropped 0 bases and J dropped 2 bases, with 12 bases sitting between them. Complete variable domain (other parts from reference TRBV30 and TRBJ2-3): SQTIHQWPATLVQPVGSPLSLECTVEGTSNPNLYWYRQAAGRGLQLLFYSVGIGQISSEVPQNLSASRPQDRQFILSSKKLLLSDSGFYLCAWSVIGIITDTQYFGPGTRLTVL.

J is TRBJ1-5 and V is TRBV7-3; D ambiguous. This CDR3 comprises 9 residues. The V end lost 5 bases, the J end lost 10 bases, and 3 bases lay between the germline ends. The germline CDR1 and CDR2 sequences are SGHTA and FQGTGA. CDR3 residues: CASSLPQHF. CDR3 DNA sequence: TGTGCCAGCAGCCTTCCCCAGCATTTT.

The chain employs TRBV11-3 and TRBJ2-7, with TRBD2 matching over 7 bases. The CDR3 length is 15 residues. V trimming: 1 base; J trimming: 3 bases; junction bases outside the gene matches: 6. Germline-derived CDR1 and CDR2 are SGHNT and YENEEA. The CDR3 DNA is TGTGCCAGCAGCTTAGCGTTAGCGGGTGGCTACGAGCAGTACTTC. It yields the protein CASSLALAGGYEQYF.

The chain employs TRBV4-2 and TRBJ2-3, with 15 nucleotides matching TRBD2. Germline V gene data show CDR1 as LGHNA and CDR2 as YNFKEQ. The J segment lost 5 bases and the V segment lost 3 bases, leaving 3 bases of the junction unmatched. This CDR3 spans 16 amino acids. CDR3 in DNA: TGTGCCAGCAGCCACGGGGGACTAGCGGGAGGAGATACGCAGTATTTT. Translation gives CASSHGGLAGGDTQYF.

The chain has TRBV11-3 and TRBJ2-7, with TRBD1 matching 8 bases. The ends lost 3 bases at V and 5 bases at J; junction bases unmatched: 6. This CDR3 has 14 residues. The germline V gene has CDR1 SGHNT and CDR2 YENEEA. The CDR3 protein is CASSLGRGPDEQYF. The CDR3, as DNA: TGTGCCAGCAGCTTGGGCAGGGGGCCCGACGAGCAGTACTTC.